These 28 T cell receptor beta chains came from one sample sequenced in a study of blood T cell repertoires in COVID-19. This table comes from immunoSEQ multiplex PCR, and its TCRdb copy is limited to in-frame clones, with some not included. This sample has about 66,000 clones, with roughly nine tenths found just once. The source material was peripheral blood. All receptors come from a human donor in a cohort sampled during active COVID-19.

The V gene is TRBV7-9, the J gene TRBJ2-5, with D tentatively TRBD1 (7 bases). CDR1 SEHNR and CDR2 FQNEAQ come from the germline V gene (reference sequence). Trimming stripped 4 bases from V and 5 bases from J, with 17 bases between. CDR3 length: 15 amino acids. This chain's CDR3 is CASSWGGGGEETQYF. In nucleotides, the CDR3 is TGTGCCAGCAGCTGGGGAGGAGGGGGCGAGGAGACCCAGTACTTC.

This rearrangement joins TRBV19 to TRBJ1-2, with 10 nucleotides matching TRBD1. Germline CDR1 is LNHDA and CDR2 is SQIVND (reference sequence). The V gene end was trimmed by 1 base and the J gene end by 8 bases; junction bases not matched to a gene: 1. This CDR3 has 13 residues. The chain's CDR3 is CASSIGDRGGYTF. The DNA for the CDR3 is TGTGCCAGTAGTATAGGGGACAGGGGAGGCTACACCTTC.

The rearrangement joins TRBV7-8 to TRBJ2-7, with D perhaps TRBD1 (6 bases). The CDR3 runs to 16 residues. Trimming removed 5 bases at V and 6 bases at J, with 23 bases between. Germline-derived CDR1 and CDR2 are SGHVS and FQNEAQ. The CDR3 bases are TGTGCCAGCAGCAGCGGTACGGGCCAGGGGTCACGCGAGCAGTACTTC. Translated: CASSSGTGQGSREQYF. Drawing the rest from reference TRBV7-8 and TRBJ2-7, the complete variable domain is GAGVSQSPRYKVAKRGQDVALRCDPISGHVSLFWYQQALGQGPEFLTYFQNEAQLDKSGLPSDRFFAERPEGSVSTLKIQRTQQEDSAVYLCASSSGTGQGSREQYFGPGTRLTVT.

The chain uses TRBV2 and TRBJ1-1; 7 bases map to TRBD1. This CDR3 has 14 amino acids. The ends lost 4 bases at V and 5 bases at J; junction bases unmatched: 7. CDR1 and CDR2 from the germline V gene are SNHLY and FYNNEI. The CDR3 nucleotides read TGTGCCAGCAGTGCAAACAGGGGAGATACTGAAGCTTTCTTT. Translated, it gives CASSANRGDTEAFF.

The chain joins TRBV18 to TRBJ2-3; 12 bases align to TRBD2. CDR1 and CDR2 (germline): KGHSH, LQKENI. The junction had 6 bases not matched to a gene; V was cut back by 0 bases and J by 2 bases. CDR3 length equals 18 residues. CDR3 DNA: TGTGCCAGCTCACCACCGATGACTAGCGGGGGTTTCACAGATACGCAGTATTTT. It yields the protein CASSPPMTSGGFTDTQYF.

This chain links TRBV27 with TRBJ2-2; TRBD1 aligns across 9 bases. After removal of 5 bases from V and 1 base from J, the junction contained 2 bases not matched to a gene. The CDR3 loop spans 15 amino acids. Per the germline V gene, CDR1 is MNHEY and CDR2 is SMNVEV (reference sequence). The chain's CDR3 is CASSMGQGNTGELFF. The CDR3, as DNA: TGTGCCAGCAGTATGGGACAGGGGAACACCGGGGAGCTGTTTTTT.

The chain couples TRBV6-5 to TRBJ1-2; 9 bases align to TRBD1. The CDR3 is 15 residues long. The V gene's germline CDR1 is MNHEY and CDR2 SVGAGI. V trimming: 6 bases; J trimming: 6 bases; junction bases outside the gene matches: 11. CDR3 residues: CASRPPGTGIHGYTF. The CDR3 DNA follows: TGTGCCAGCAGACCGCCCGGGACAGGGATACATGGCTACACCTTC.

This clone has just one count. The chain is built from TRBV29-1 and TRBJ2-7, with 11 positions matching TRBD1. The germline V gene encodes CDR1 SQVTM and CDR2 ANQGSEA. The junction had 11 bases not matched to a gene; V was cut back by 4 bases and J by 6 bases. The CDR3 is made up of 15 amino acids. This CDR3 reads CSVAAWGQGVFEQYF. CDR3 bases: TGCAGCGTTGCCGCCTGGGGACAGGGGGTGTTCGAGCAGTACTTC.

This chain uses TRBV24-1 with TRBJ2-1; TRBD2 aligns across 11 bases. Trimming took 5 bases from V and 7 from J; bases not matched to a gene: 6. This CDR3 comprises 15 residues. In germline, CDR1 is KGHDR, CDR2 SFDVKD. The CDR3 DNA reads as TGTGCCACCAGTGTCAGGACTAGCGGGCAAAATGAGCAGTTCTTC. Amino acids: CATSVRTSGQNEQFF.

This chain links TRBV6-5 with TRBJ2-5; 8 nucleotides agree with TRBD2. The V gene end was trimmed by 6 bases and the J gene end by 4 bases; junction bases not matched to a gene: 7. Germline V lookup: CDR1 MNHEY, CDR2 SVGAGI. CDR3 length: 14 amino acids. The DNA of the CDR3 is TGTGCCAGCAGAAAGACTAGCGTACCAGAGACCCAGTACTTC. Amino acids: CASRKTSVPETQYF.

The chain combines TRBV29-1 with TRBJ1-2; a weak D match, TRBD1 (6 bases). V was pared by 7 bases and J by 5 bases, with 17 bases between. CDR1 and CDR2 from the germline V gene are SQVTM and ANQGSEA. The CDR3 is 13 amino acids. CDR3 region: CSAQQGPSYGYTF. The CDR3 DNA reads TGCAGCGCGCAACAGGGTCCCTCTTATGGCTACACCTTC. Full variable domain (rest looked up from reference TRBV29-1 and TRBJ1-2): SAVISQKPSRDICQRGTSLTIQCQVDSQVTMMFWYRQQPGQSLTLIATANQGSEATYESGFVIDKFPISRPNLTFSTLTVSNMSPEDSSIYLCSAQQGPSYGYTFGSGTRLTVV.

The V call is TRBV3-1 (or the pseudogene TRBV3-2), the J call TRBJ2-1; the D gene is possibly TRBD1 (6 bases). The CDR3 contains 14 residues. The V and J ends lost 3 bases and 5 bases respectively, with 11 bases between them. Germline CDR1 reads LGHDT; CDR2 reads YNNKEL (reference sequence). The CDR3: CASSQQGLHNEQFF. In DNA form, the CDR3 reads TGTGCCAGCAGCCAGCAGGGGTTGCACAATGAGCAGTTCTTC.

A note on this clone: The junction departs from the called germline gene at one end, perhaps through a read error. This chain joins TRBV3-1 (or the pseudogene TRBV3-2) and TRBJ2-5; D possibly corresponds to TRBD1 (5 bases). Germline V gives CDR1 LGHDT, CDR2 YNNKEL (reference sequence). This CDR3 is 13 amino acids long. CDR3 loop: CASSQGAEETQYF. Here the CDR3 DNA reads TGTGCCAGCAGTCAAGGGGCCGAAGAGACCCAGTACTTC.

The chain has TRBV4-3 and TRBJ1-2; D is perhaps TRBD1 (6 bases). The CDR3 runs 15 residues. Trimming shortened V by 5 bases and J by 0 bases, and 13 bases separated the two germline ends. From germline, CDR1 is LGHNA and CDR2 YSLEER. In DNA form, the CDR3 reads TGCGCCAGCAGCTATGAACACAGGGCTAACTATGGCTACACCTTC. Encoded protein: CASSYEHRANYGYTF.

This chain connects TRBV10-2 to TRBJ1-5; D is possibly TRBD1 (5 bases). From germline, CDR1 is WSHSY and CDR2 SAAADI. This CDR3 is built from 14 residues. Trimming stripped 3 bases from V and 1 base from J, with 7 bases between. The CDR3 loop is CASSERQSNQPQHF. CDR3 DNA sequence: TGCGCCAGCAGTGAACGACAGAGCAATCAGCCCCAGCATTTT.

The genes are TRBV2 and TRBJ1-5; 10 bases align to TRBD1. CDR3 length equals 20 residues. Germline V gene lookup returns CDR1 SNHLY and CDR2 FYNNEI. J lost 1 base, V lost 10 bases, and 22 bases had no gene match. CDR3 sequence: CANPRVETGGYGGSNQPQHF. CDR3 DNA sequence: TGTGCCAACCCGAGGGTCGAGACAGGGGGCTACGGTGGGAGCAATCAGCCCCAGCATTTT.

This chain connects TRBV29-1 to TRBJ2-1; tentative D call: TRBD1 (7 bases). Trimming cost V 7 bases and J 4 bases, with 17 bases left between them. There are 14 residues in the CDR3. Germline-derived CDR1 and CDR2 are SQVTM and ANQGSEA. CDR3 bases: TGCAGCGCCCAGGGGGGCCTCTATTACAATGAGCAGTTCTTC. Residues: CSAQGGLYYNEQFF.

The gene calls are TRBV5-1 and TRBJ1-2; 8 bases agree with TRBD1. This CDR3 contains 13 residues. Germline V gene lookup returns CDR1 SGHRS and CDR2 YFSETQ. The V gene end was trimmed by 3 bases and the J gene end by 7 bases; junction bases not matched to a gene: 5. The CDR3 loop is CASSSGQGRGYTF. DNA of the CDR3: TGCGCCAGCAGCTCCGGACAGGGTCGTGGCTACACCTTC.

The chain couples TRBV5-5 to TRBJ2-2; 8 positions agree with TRBD1. The V gene's germline CDR1 is SGHKS and CDR2 YYEKEE (reference sequence). The CDR3 consists of 15 residues. The junction had 5 bases not matched to a gene; V was cut back by 4 bases and J by 3 bases. Written as DNA, the CDR3 is TGTGCCAGCAGCGAGGGACAGGTTGACACCGGGGAGCTGTTTTTT. Protein product: CASSEGQVDTGELFF.

This clone has just a few counts. This chain connects TRBV5-1 to TRBJ2-1; a weak D match, TRBD2 (5 bases). Trimming left V 6 bases short and J 7 bases short, with 20 bases between. CDR3 length: 15 residues. Germline assignment: CDR1 SGHRS and CDR2 YFSETQ. The CDR3 here is CASMRISGSGNEQFF. The CDR3 DNA follows: TGCGCCAGCATGAGGATCTCCGGCTCGGGGAATGAGCAGTTCTTC.

The V call is TRBV4-3, the J call TRBJ1-1; 8 bases are shared with TRBD1. After removal of 1 base from V and 3 bases from J, the junction contained 7 bases not matched to a gene. This CDR3 contains 16 residues. Looked up from germline, CDR1 is LGHNA and CDR2 is YSLEER. CDR3 residues: CASSQAVRGLDTEAFF. CDR3 nucleotide sequence: TGCGCCAGCAGCCAAGCAGTCAGGGGGCTGGACACTGAAGCTTTCTTT.

The V call is TRBV6-6, the J call TRBJ2-3, with 8 bases matching TRBD2. This CDR3 spans 13 amino acids. J lost 4 bases, V lost 6 bases, and 3 bases had no gene match. Per germline, CDR1 MNHNY and CDR2 SVGAGI (reference sequence). DNA of the CDR3: TGTGCCAGCAGCCGGGGGGGGTCAGATACGCAGTATTTT. It is translated as CASSRGGSDTQYF.

The sample holds one count of this clone. The genes are TRBV6-5 and TRBJ1-2; TRBD1 matches 9 bases. CDR1 MNHEY and CDR2 SVGAGI come from the germline V gene. J lost 7 bases, V lost 0 bases, and 9 bases had no gene match. This CDR3 contains 16 residues. The CDR3 DNA reads as TGTGCCAGCAGTTACTCGATGGTCACAGGGGGCTCTGGCTACACCTTC. It encodes CASSYSMVTGGSGYTF.

The chain links TRBV2 to TRBJ2-5; 8 bases line up with TRBD1. The junction had 15 bases not matched to a gene; V was cut back by 10 bases and J by 5 bases. The CDR3 runs 15 residues. Germline V gene sequence: CDR1 SNHLY, CDR2 FYNNEI. The CDR3 reads CATHENLAGGETQYF. CDR3 nucleotide sequence: TGTGCCACCCACGAAAACCTTGCAGGGGGCGAGACCCAGTACTTC.

This chain uses TRBV7-2 with TRBJ2-4; TRBD2 aligns across 7 bases. The ends lost 3 bases at V and 7 bases at J; junction bases unmatched: 9. This CDR3 comprises 15 residues. Germline CDR1 SGHTA, CDR2 FQGNSA. CDR3 sequence: CASSLGGGRGNIQYF. CDR3 coding DNA: TGTGCCAGCAGCTTGGGCGGCGGGAGAGGGAACATTCAGTACTTC.

The chain recombines TRBV9 with TRBJ1-3; D is uncertain. Germline V gene sequence: CDR1 SGDLS, CDR2 YYNGEE. This CDR3 is 15 amino acids long. Trimming shortened V by 1 base and J by 0 bases, and 8 bases separated the two germline ends. The chain's CDR3 is CASSVTSSSGNTIYF. In nucleotides, the CDR3 is TGTGCCAGCAGCGTAACGTCTAGCTCTGGAAACACCATATATTTT.

The chain couples TRBV25-1 to TRBJ2-1; 14 nucleotides line up with TRBD2. Germline values: CDR1 MGHDK, CDR2 SYGVNS. This CDR3 contains 16 residues. V lost 3 bases, J lost 8 bases, and 6 bases stayed unmatched. DNA for the CDR3: TGTGCCAGCAGTGACCGCGGGACTAGCGGGAGTTATGAGCAGTTCTTC. Translation: CASSDRGTSGSYEQFF.

This clone was counted once. This chain's CDR3 is CASRTGGNTIYF. CDR3 in DNA: TGTGCCAGCAGGACCGGGGGAAACACCATATATTTT. The chain recombines TRBV12-3 or TRBV12-4 with TRBJ1-3, with D uncertain. Trimming shortened V by 6 bases and J by 4 bases, and 7 bases separated the two germline ends. This CDR3 comprises 12 residues.